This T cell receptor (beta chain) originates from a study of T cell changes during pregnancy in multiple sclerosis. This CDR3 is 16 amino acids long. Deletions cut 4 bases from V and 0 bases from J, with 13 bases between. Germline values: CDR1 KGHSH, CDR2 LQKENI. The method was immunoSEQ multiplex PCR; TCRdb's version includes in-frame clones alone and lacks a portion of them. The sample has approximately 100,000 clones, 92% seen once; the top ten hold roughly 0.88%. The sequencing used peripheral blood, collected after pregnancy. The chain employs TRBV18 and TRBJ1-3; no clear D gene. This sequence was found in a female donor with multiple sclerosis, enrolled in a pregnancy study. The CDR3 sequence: CASSLGQKTSGNTIYF. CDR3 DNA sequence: TGTGCCAGCTCACTTGGGCAAAAAACCTCTGGAAACACCATATATTTT. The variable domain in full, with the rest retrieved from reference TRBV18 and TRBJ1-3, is NAGVMQNPRHLVRRRGQEARLRCSPMKGHSHVYWYRQLPEEGLKFMVYLQKENIIDESGMPKERFSAEFPKEGPSILRIQQVVRGDSAAYFCASSLGQKTSGNTIYFGEGSWLTVV.